Following are 27 T cell receptor beta chains from one sample sequenced in a study of shared clonotypes between healthy human individuals. Measured with immunoSEQ multiplex PCR; TCRdb has only the in-frame clones, and not every one. Counted here are roughly 1 million clones, about 74% occurring once; the ten biggest clones make up about 1.5%. Sequencing was carried out using memory CD4+ T cells sorted from blood. As for subset: CD45RA-negative fraction. These receptors were taken from a man younger than 35 in good health.

The chain has TRBV9 and TRBJ2-1; a possible D gene is TRBD2 (6 bases). The V end was cut by 4 bases, the J end by 4 bases, with 9 bases between. Germline CDR1 reads SGDLS; CDR2 reads YYNGEE. CDR3 length: 13 amino acids. Here the CDR3 reads CASSSGTYNEQFF. The CDR3 DNA follows: TGTGCCAGCAGCTCGGGGACTTACAATGAGCAGTTCTTC.

This clone was found once. The CDR3 nucleotides are TGTGCCAGCAGTGAGTCCCCCAGCCAGGGGGAGACCCAGTACTTC. Translation: CASSESPSQGETQYF. The V gene is TRBV2, the J gene TRBJ2-5; TRBD1 might be the D (6 bases). V lost 3 bases and J lost 5, with 16 bases in between. The CDR3 runs 15 residues. Looked up from germline, CDR1 is SNHLY and CDR2 is FYNNEI. Supplemented by reference TRBV2 and TRBJ2-5, the full variable domain reads EPEVTQTPSHQVTQMGQEVILRCVPISNHLYFYWYRQILGQKVEFLVSFYNNEISEKSEIFDDQFSVERPDGSNFTLKIRSTKLEDSAMYFCASSESPSQGETQYFGPGTRLLVL.

This clone has more than one count but fewer than ten. At one end the junction does not follow the germline gene, possibly because of a read error. The chain employs TRBV7-7 and TRBJ2-2; D uncertain. Looked up from germline, CDR1 is SSHAT and CDR2 is FNYEAQ (reference sequence). The CDR3 contains 15 residues. The CDR3 sequence: CASSLGLPRTGELFF. CDR3 nucleotides: TGTGCTAGCAGCTTAGGTCTACCCAGGACCGGGGAGCTGTTTTTT.

This chain uses TRBV7-9 with TRBJ2-7; 10 nucleotides align to TRBD2. CDR3 length: 15 amino acids. The V and J ends lost 3 bases and 4 bases, in that order; junction bases with no gene match: 6. Germline assignment: CDR1 SEHNR and CDR2 FQNEAQ (reference sequence). CDR3 residues: CASSLQGLARYEQYF. The CDR3 DNA reads TGTGCCAGCAGCTTGCAGGGACTAGCGAGATACGAGCAGTACTTC.

This rearrangement joins TRBV7-3 to TRBJ2-5; TRBD2 aligns across 9 bases. This CDR3 spans 16 amino acids. J gave up 1 base and V 1 base, and 4 bases lay outside the gene matches. Germline-derived CDR1 and CDR2 are SGHTA and FQGTGA. The CDR3 DNA sequence: TGTGCCAGCAGCTTAAATGCAGCGGGGGGCCAAGAGACCCAGTACTTC. Its protein product is CASSLNAAGGQETQYF.

This chain joins TRBV9 and TRBJ1-4, with 7 bases that match TRBD1. The V gene's germline CDR1 is SGDLS and CDR2 YYNGEE. Trimming at V came to 2 bases and at J to 2 bases, leaving 6 bases not matched to a gene. The CDR3 contains 16 residues. The CDR3 DNA sequence: TGTGCCAGCAGCGTGGGGGGGACAGCTACTAATGAAAAACTGTTTTTT. It encodes CASSVGGTATNEKLFF.

This rearrangement joins TRBV5-1 to TRBJ2-4; the D gene is possibly TRBD2 (5 bases). CDR1 SGHRS and CDR2 YFSETQ come from the germline V gene. V lost 4 bases to trimming and J lost 7 bases, with 9 bases between them. This CDR3 spans 12 amino acids. CDR3 in amino acids: CASSPGSNIQYF. CDR3 in DNA: TGCGCCAGCAGCCCGGGGAGTAACATTCAGTACTTC. The whole variable domain, filled in from reference TRBV5-1 and TRBJ2-4, reads KAGVTQTPRYLIKTRGQQVTLSCSPISGHRSVSWYQQTPGQGLQFLFEYFSETQRNKGNFPGRFSGRQFSNSRSEMNVSTLELGDSALYLCASSPGSNIQYFGAGTRLSVL.

The chain uses TRBV19 and TRBJ1-1, with a weak D call TRBD1 (5 bases). The germline V gene encodes CDR1 LNHDA and CDR2 SQIVND (reference sequence). The CDR3 sequence is 13 residues long. Deletions cut 4 bases from V and 0 bases from J, with 6 bases between. As DNA, the CDR3 is TGTGCCAGTAGTACACAGGTGAACACTGAAGCTTTCTTT. Protein: CASSTQVNTEAFF.

This chain links TRBV5-1 with TRBJ2-3; D remains ambiguous. CDR1 is SGHRS and CDR2 is YFSETQ in the germline V gene. The V end was cut by 4 bases, the J end by 4 bases, with 10 bases between. The CDR3 runs to 13 residues. The CDR3 spells CASSGGMADTQYF. The CDR3 coding sequence is TGCGCCAGCAGCGGCGGAATGGCAGATACGCAGTATTTT.

Concerning this clone itself: In the same sample, other DNA sequences code for this CDR3. J is TRBJ2-1 and V is TRBV5-1, with 15 positions matching TRBD2. The CDR3 is made up of 16 amino acids. Germline trimming cut 4 bases from V and 4 bases from J; bases unmatched to any gene: 3. Germline V gene lookup returns CDR1 SGHRS and CDR2 YFSETQ. CDR3 sequence: CASSRTSGGVYNEQFF. The CDR3 DNA follows: TGCGCCAGCAGCAGGACTAGCGGGGGGGTTTACAATGAGCAGTTCTTC.

The chain employs TRBV28 and TRBJ2-7; D remains unclear. V was clipped by 3 bases and J by 5 bases, with 5 bases between them. The CDR3 has 11 amino acids. Germline V gene lookup returns CDR1 MDHEN and CDR2 SYDVKM. The CDR3 sequence: CASSFRNEQYF. For the CDR3, the DNA is TGTGCCAGCAGTTTTAGAAACGAGCAGTACTTC.

The chain combines TRBV28 with TRBJ1-2; D is uncertain. V was trimmed by 6 bases and J by 4 bases, leaving 12 bases between them. CDR1 and CDR2 (germline): MDHEN, SYDVKM. CDR3 length: 13 amino acids. The CDR3 region is CASRAVNFYGYTF. The CDR3 DNA sequence: TGTGCCAGCAGAGCCGTAAATTTCTATGGCTACACCTTC.

The chain is built from TRBV5-1 and TRBJ2-3, with D perhaps TRBD2 (6 bases). This CDR3 has 12 amino acids. Per germline, CDR1 SGHRS and CDR2 YFSETQ. The ends were cut back, 7 bases at V and 3 bases at J, with 9 bases in the middle. CDR3 DNA: TGCGCCAGCGGGGGGAATACAGATACGCAGTATTTT. It translates to CASGGNTDTQYF.

The chain links TRBV19 to TRBJ1-2, with D unclear. The germline V gene has CDR1 LNHDA and CDR2 SQIVND (reference sequence). V was shortened by 4 bases and J by 4 bases, with 7 bases between the two germline ends. This CDR3 has 12 amino acids. The CDR3 region is CASSKQLYGYTF. The CDR3 DNA reads TGTGCCAGTAGTAAACAGCTCTATGGCTACACCTTC.

This clone was found once. J is TRBJ2-2 and V is TRBV11-3; TRBD2 matches 9 bases. The V gene's germline CDR1 is SGHNT and CDR2 YENEEA. The CDR3 has 14 residues. Trimming at V came to 1 base and at J to 10 bases, leaving 4 bases not matched to a gene. The CDR3 sequence is CASSLGGLAEELFF. CDR3 DNA sequence: TGTGCCAGCAGCTTAGGGGGACTAGCCGAGGAGCTGTTTTTT.

This clone was counted only a few times. The chain couples TRBV6-1 to TRBJ1-5; the match to TRBD1 covers 8 bases. The CDR3 loop spans 15 amino acids. Germline V gene lookup returns CDR1 MNHNS and CDR2 SASEGT. The V segment lost 7 bases and the J segment 3 bases; nucleotides outside the gene matches: 8. The DNA of the CDR3 is TGTGCCAGCACCCCAGACAGGGGCCTCAATCAGCCCCAGCATTTT. Protein: CASTPDRGLNQPQHF.

The table lists this clone with a few counts. This rearrangement joins TRBV18 to TRBJ2-3; maybe TRBD1 (6 bases). The CDR3 length is 16 residues. CDR1 is KGHSH, CDR2 LQKENI, per germline. Trimming left V 0 bases short and J 5 bases short, with 15 bases between. CDR3 in DNA: TGTGCCAGCTCACCACCGCACAGGGTTGGAGGAGATACGCAGTATTTT. This encodes CASSPPHRVGGDTQYF. Full variable domain (rest looked up from reference TRBV18 and TRBJ2-3): NAGVMQNPRHLVRRRGQEARLRCSPMKGHSHVYWYRQLPEEGLKFMVYLQKENIIDESGMPKERFSAEFPKEGPSILRIQQVVRGDSAAYFCASSPPHRVGGDTQYFGPGTRLTVL.

The sample holds one count of this clone. Other DNA sequences in this sample translate to the same CDR3. J is TRBJ2-7 and V is TRBV7-2; TRBD1 might be the D (5 bases). V lost 1 base, J lost 6 bases, and 10 bases lay in between. The CDR3 has 13 amino acids. Germline values: CDR1 SGHTA, CDR2 FQGNSA. The DNA for the CDR3 is TGTGCCAGCAGCTTAGTGGGGCTCGGCGAGCAGTACTTC. Translated, it gives CASSLVGLGEQYF.

The chain combines TRBV10-2 with TRBJ2-7; D is uncertain. V was shortened by 6 bases and J by 6 bases, with 15 bases between the two germline ends. The germline CDR1 and CDR2 sequences are WSHSY and SAAADI. This CDR3 comprises 13 residues. CDR3 residues: CASRHTRAPEQYF. CDR3 nucleotides: TGCGCCAGCAGACACACTCGGGCCCCCGAGCAGTACTTC.

The rearrangement uses TRBV10-3 and TRBJ1-5; no clear D gene. Germline V CDR1 and CDR2: ENHRY, SYGVKD. The CDR3 runs to 16 residues. Trimming took off 1 base at V and 0 bases at J, with 10 bases between the two ends. This chain's CDR3 is CAISEYGGDSNQPQHF. CDR3 DNA sequence: TGTGCCATCAGTGAGTATGGCGGGGATAGCAATCAGCCCCAGCATTTT.

This chain joins TRBV18 and TRBJ1-3; the D is unclear. Trimming took 6 bases from V and 2 from J, leaving 11 bases between them. The CDR3 contains 14 residues. Germline CDR1 KGHSH, CDR2 LQKENI. The CDR3 DNA follows: TGTGCCAGCTCCCTGAATACCGCTGGAAACACCATATATTTT. Protein: CASSLNTAGNTIYF.

J is TRBJ1-5 and V is TRBV28; D is unresolved. The CDR3 loop spans 14 amino acids. Trimming took off 1 base at V and 6 bases at J, with 10 bases between the two ends. Germline CDR1 is MDHEN and CDR2 is SYDVKM. In DNA form, the CDR3 reads TGTGCCAGCAGTTTATTGGGGTGGACTCAGCCCCAGCATTTT. Amino acid sequence: CASSLLGWTQPQHF.

The chain combines TRBV6-5 with TRBJ2-3; D assignment may be TRBD1 or TRBD2 (5 bases each). V lost 4 bases and J lost 0, with 11 bases in between. This CDR3 has 15 amino acids. Germline V gene data show CDR1 as MNHEY and CDR2 as SVGAGI. The CDR3 sequence is CASSSGPTSTDTQYF. CDR3 coding DNA: TGTGCCAGCAGTTCGGGGCCGACTAGCACAGATACGCAGTATTTT.

The rearrangement uses TRBV5-1 and TRBJ1-3, with D hard to call. The germline V gene has CDR1 SGHRS and CDR2 YFSETQ. The CDR3 loop spans 15 amino acids. The V end lost 0 bases, the J end lost 4 bases, and 11 bases lay between the germline ends. CDR3 coding DNA: TGCGCCAGCAGCTTGGAGATGGGGAAAGGAAACACCATATATTTT. Translated: CASSLEMGKGNTIYF.

The rearrangement links TRBV5-1 to TRBJ1-1, with D tentatively TRBD1 (6 bases). The CDR3 extends over 14 amino acids. Germline V CDR1 and CDR2: SGHRS, YFSETQ. Trimming took off 1 base at V and 1 base at J, with 8 bases between the two ends. CDR3 in amino acids: CASSLRTENTEAFF. CDR3 nucleotide sequence: TGCGCCAGCAGCTTGAGGACAGAGAACACTGAAGCTTTCTTT.

The chain carries TRBV19 and TRBJ2-7; 10 nucleotides line up with TRBD2. This CDR3 contains 16 residues. Looked up from germline, CDR1 is LNHDA and CDR2 is SQIVND (reference sequence). With V trimmed by 3 bases and J by 5 bases, 10 bases remained unmatched. The chain's CDR3 is CASSMASGSRRNEQYF. CDR3 coding DNA: TGTGCCAGTAGTATGGCTAGCGGGAGTAGGAGAAACGAGCAGTACTTC.

V is TRBV27 and J is TRBJ2-6; D ambiguous. Per germline, CDR1 MNHEY and CDR2 SMNVEV (reference sequence). The CDR3 runs to 13 residues. Trimming removed 4 bases at V and 4 bases at J, with 5 bases between. The CDR3 DNA sequence: TGTGCCAGCAGTTACGCGGGGGCCAACGTCCTGACTTTC. Protein: CASSYAGANVLTF.